This passage covers 2 T cell receptor beta chains from one sample sequenced in a study of neurological immune-mediated disorders (dated by TCRdb to between 2018 and 2020). Receptor libraries were prepared by 5' RACE. The instrument was an Illumina HiSeq 2500. TCRdb applied fastp at Q25 and MiXCR to the public reads, then kept only in-frame beta chains. Each CDR3 protein gets just one entry, which takes the most common genes and DNA from the rows behind it. The sample table shows 50,000 to 55,000 distinct CDR3 sequences, and 3% to 4.5% are seen once. The biggest ten clones account for approximately 5.9% of the sample. Sequencing input: PBMCs. Source of these receptors: a man aged 60 to 69 with multiple sclerosis.

In its sample, this clonotype was seen many times. The J gene is TRBJ2-1, the V gene TRBV20-1, with 7 positions matching TRBD2. The CDR3 sequence is 15 residues long. Trimming removed 1 base from V and 1 base from J; junction bases left unmatched: 4. Germline CDR1 DFQATT, CDR2 SNEGSKA (reference sequence). The CDR3 DNA follows: TGCAGTGCTAGAGGCGGGAGCTTTTCCTACAATGAGCAGTTCTTC. Protein: CSARGGSFSYNEQFF.

This clonotype was found many times. V is TRBV10-3 and J is TRBJ2-7; D gene unclear. The CDR3 is 11 amino acids. Looked up from germline, CDR1 is ENHRY and CDR2 is SYGVKD. The V and J ends lost 11 bases and 0 bases respectively, with 8 bases between them. This chain's CDR3 is CAYGTSYEQYF. The CDR3 DNA reads as TGTGCCTACGGAACCTCCTACGAGCAGTACTTC.